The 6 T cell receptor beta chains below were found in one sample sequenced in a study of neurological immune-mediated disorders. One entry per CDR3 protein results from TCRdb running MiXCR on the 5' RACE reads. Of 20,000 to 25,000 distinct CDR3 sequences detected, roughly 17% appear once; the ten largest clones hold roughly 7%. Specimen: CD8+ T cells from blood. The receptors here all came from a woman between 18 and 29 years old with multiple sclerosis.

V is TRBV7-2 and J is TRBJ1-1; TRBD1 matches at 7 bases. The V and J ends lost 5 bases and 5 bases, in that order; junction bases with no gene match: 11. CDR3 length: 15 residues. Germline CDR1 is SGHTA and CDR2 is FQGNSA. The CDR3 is CASSPGGRARTEAFF. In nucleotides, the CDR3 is TGTGCCAGCAGCCCAGGGGGGAGAGCTAGGACTGAAGCTTTCTTT.

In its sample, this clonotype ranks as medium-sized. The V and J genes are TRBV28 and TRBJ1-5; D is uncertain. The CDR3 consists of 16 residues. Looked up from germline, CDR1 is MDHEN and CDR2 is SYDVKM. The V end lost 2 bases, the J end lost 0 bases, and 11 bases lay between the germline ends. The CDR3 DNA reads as TGTGCCAGCAGTTTAAGGTGGGAAGATAGCAATCAGCCCCAGCATTTT. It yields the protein CASSLRWEDSNQPQHF.

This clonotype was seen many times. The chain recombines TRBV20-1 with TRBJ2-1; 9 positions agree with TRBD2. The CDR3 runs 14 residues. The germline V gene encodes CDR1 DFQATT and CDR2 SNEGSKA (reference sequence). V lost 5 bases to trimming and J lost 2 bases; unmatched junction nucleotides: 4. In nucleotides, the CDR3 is TGCAGTGCTGTGCTAGCGGGACCCTACAATGAGCAGTTCTTC. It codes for CSAVLAGPYNEQFF.

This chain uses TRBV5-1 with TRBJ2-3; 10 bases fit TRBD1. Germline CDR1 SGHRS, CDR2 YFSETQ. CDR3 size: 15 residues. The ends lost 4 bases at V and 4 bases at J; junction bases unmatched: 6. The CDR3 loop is CASSGDRGASDTQYF. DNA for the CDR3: TGCGCCAGCAGCGGGGACAGGGGAGCATCAGATACGCAGTATTTT.

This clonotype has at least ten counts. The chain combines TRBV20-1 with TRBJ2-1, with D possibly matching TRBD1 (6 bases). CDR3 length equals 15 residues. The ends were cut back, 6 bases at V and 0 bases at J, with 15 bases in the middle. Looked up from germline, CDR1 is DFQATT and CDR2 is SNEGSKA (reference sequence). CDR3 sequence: CSARGRQSSYNEQFF. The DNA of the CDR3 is TGCAGTGCCAGGGGACGACAGAGCTCCTACAATGAGCAGTTCTTC.

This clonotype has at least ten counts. As DNA, the CDR3 is TGTGCCAGCAGTGACAGGGTGGGCACTGAAGCTTTCTTT. Its translation: CASSDRVGTEAFF. The chain combines TRBV25-1 with TRBJ1-1; TRBD1 might be the D (5 bases). V shed 3 bases and J shed 4 bases, with 9 bases lying between them. The germline gives CDR1 MGHDK, CDR2 SYGVNS. This CDR3 region has 13 residues.